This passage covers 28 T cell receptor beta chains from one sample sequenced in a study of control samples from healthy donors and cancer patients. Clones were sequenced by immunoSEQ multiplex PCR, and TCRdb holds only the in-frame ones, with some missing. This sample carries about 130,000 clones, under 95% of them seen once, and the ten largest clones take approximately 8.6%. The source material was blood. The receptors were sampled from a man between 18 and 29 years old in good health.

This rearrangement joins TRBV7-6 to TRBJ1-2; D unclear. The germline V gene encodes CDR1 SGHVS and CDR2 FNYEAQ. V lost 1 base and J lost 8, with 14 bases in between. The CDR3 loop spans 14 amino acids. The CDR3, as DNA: TGTGCCAGCAGCTTAGACTCCTTCGGATCGGGCTACACCTTC. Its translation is CASSLDSFGSGYTF.

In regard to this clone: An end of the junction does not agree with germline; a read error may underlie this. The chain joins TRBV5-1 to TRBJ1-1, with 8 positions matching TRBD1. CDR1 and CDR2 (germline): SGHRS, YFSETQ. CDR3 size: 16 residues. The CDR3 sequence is CASSSDGQGMNTEAFF. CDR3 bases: TGCGCCAGCAGCTCGGATGGACAGGGAATGAATACTGAAGCTTTCTTT.

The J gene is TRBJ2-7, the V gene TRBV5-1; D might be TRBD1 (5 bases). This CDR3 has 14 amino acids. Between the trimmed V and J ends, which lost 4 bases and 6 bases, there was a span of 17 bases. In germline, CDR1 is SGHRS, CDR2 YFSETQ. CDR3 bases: TGCGCCAGCAGCCAGAATTCAGGCAGGGCCGAGCAGTACTTC. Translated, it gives CASSQNSGRAEQYF.

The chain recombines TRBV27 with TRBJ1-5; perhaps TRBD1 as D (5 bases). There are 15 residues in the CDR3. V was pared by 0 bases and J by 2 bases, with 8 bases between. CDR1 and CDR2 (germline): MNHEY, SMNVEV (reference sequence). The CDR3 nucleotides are TGTGCCAGCAGTTTATCCTCGGGGGGCAATCAGCCCCAGCATTTT. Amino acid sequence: CASSLSSGGNQPQHF.

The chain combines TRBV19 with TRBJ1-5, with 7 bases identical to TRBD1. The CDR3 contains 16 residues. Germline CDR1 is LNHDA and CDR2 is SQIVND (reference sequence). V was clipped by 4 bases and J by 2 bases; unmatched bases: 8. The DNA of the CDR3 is TGTGCCAGTAGTACCCTCAACAGGGGCGGCAATCAGCCCCAGCATTTT. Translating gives CASSTLNRGGNQPQHF.

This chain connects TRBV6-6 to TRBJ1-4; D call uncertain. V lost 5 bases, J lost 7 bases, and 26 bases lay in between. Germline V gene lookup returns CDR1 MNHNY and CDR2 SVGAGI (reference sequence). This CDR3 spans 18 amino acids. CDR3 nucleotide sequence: TGTGCCAGCAGTCACCCCGAAAACTTAATTTGGACGTCTGAAAAACTGTTTTTT. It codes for CASSHPENLIWTSEKLFF.

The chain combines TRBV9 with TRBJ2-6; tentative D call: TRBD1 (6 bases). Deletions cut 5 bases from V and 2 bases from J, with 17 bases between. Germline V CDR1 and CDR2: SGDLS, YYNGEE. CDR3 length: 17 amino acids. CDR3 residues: CASSGSTGITGANVLTF. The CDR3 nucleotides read TGTGCCAGCAGTGGTTCGACAGGTATCACTGGGGCCAACGTCCTGACTTTC.

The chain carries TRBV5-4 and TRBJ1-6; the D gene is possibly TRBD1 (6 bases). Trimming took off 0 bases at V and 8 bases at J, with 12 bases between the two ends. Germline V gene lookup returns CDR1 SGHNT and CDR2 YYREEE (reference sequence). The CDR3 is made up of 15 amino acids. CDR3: CASSLGAGVYSPLHF. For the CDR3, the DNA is TGTGCCAGCAGCTTGGGGGCAGGGGTATATTCACCCCTCCACTTT.

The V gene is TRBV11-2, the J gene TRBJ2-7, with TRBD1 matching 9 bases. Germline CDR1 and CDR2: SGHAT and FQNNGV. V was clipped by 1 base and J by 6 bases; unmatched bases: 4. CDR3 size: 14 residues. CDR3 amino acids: CASSLGDRAGEQYF. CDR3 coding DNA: TGTGCCAGCAGCTTAGGGGACAGGGCTGGCGAGCAGTACTTC. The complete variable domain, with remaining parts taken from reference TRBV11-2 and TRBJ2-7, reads EAGVAQSPRYKIIEKRQSVAFWCNPISGHATLYWYQQILGQGPKLLIQFQNNGVVDDSQLPKDRFSAERLKGVDSTLKIQPAKLEDSAVYLCASSLGDRAGEQYFGPGTRLTVT.

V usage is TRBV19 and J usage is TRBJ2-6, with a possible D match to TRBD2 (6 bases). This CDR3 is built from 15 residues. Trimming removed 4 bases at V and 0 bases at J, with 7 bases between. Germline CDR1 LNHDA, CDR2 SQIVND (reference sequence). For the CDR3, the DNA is TGTGCCAGTAGTACCGGGGGCTCTGGGGCCAACGTCCTGACTTTC. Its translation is CASSTGGSGANVLTF.

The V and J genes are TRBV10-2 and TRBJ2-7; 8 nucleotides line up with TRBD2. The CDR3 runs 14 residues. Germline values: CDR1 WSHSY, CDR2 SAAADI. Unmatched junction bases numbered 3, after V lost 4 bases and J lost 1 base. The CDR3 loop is CASSASGGSYEQYF. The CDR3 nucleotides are TGCGCCAGCAGTGCAAGCGGGGGATCCTACGAGCAGTACTTC.

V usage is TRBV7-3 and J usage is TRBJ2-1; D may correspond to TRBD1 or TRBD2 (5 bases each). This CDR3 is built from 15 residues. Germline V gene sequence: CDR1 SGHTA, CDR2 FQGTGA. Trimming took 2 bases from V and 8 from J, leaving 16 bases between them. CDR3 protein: CASSLPVEGRDEQFF. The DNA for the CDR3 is TGTGCCAGCAGCTTACCAGTAGAGGGACGCGATGAGCAGTTCTTC. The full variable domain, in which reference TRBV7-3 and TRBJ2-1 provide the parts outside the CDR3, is GAGVSQTPSNKVTEKGKYVELRCDPISGHTALYWYRQSLGQGPEFLIYFQGTGAADDSGLPNDRFFAVRPEGSVSTLKIQRTERGDSAVYLCASSLPVEGRDEQFFGPGTRLTVL.

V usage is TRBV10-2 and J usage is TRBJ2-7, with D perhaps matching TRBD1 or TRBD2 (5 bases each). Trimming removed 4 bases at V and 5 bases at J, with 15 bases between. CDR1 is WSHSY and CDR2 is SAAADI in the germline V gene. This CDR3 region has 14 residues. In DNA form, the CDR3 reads TGCGCCAGCAGTGTTCGGGGCCCGGGCCACGAGCAGTACTTC. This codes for CASSVRGPGHEQYF.

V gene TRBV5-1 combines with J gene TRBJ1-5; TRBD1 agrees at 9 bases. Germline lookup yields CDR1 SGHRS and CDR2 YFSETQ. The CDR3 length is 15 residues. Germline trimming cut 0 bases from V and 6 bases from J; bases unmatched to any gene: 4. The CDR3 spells CASSLEDRGLQPQHF. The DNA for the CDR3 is TGCGCCAGCAGCTTGGAGGACAGGGGACTTCAGCCCCAGCATTTT.

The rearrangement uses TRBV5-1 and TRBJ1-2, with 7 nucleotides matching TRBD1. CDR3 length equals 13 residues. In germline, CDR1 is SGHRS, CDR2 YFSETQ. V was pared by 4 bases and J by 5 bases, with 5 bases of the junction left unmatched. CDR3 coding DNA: TGCGCCAGCAGCCCGGACAGGATGTATGGCTACACCTTC. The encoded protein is CASSPDRMYGYTF.

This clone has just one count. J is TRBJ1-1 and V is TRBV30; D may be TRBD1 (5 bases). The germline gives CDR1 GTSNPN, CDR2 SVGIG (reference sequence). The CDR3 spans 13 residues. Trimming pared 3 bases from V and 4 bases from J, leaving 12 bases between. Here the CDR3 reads CAWSDPGLTEAFF. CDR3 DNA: TGTGCCTGGAGCGACCCAGGGCTCACTGAAGCTTTCTTT.

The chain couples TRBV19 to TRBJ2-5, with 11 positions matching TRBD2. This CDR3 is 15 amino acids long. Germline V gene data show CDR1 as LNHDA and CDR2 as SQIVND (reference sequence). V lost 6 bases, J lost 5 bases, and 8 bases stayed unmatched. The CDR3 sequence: CASRSLAGGLETQYF. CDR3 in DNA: TGTGCCAGTAGAAGTTTAGCGGGGGGGCTCGAGACCCAGTACTTC.

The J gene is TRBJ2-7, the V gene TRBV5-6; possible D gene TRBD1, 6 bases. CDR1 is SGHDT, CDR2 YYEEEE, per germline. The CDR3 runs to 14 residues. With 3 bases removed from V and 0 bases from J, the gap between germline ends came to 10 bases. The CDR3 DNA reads TGTGCCAGCAGCTCGACAGGTTTCTCCTACGAGCAGTACTTC. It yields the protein CASSSTGFSYEQYF.

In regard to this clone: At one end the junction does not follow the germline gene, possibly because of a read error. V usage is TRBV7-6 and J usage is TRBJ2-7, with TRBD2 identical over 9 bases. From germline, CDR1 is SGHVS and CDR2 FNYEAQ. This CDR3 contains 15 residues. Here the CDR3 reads CASSLASSGGNEQYF. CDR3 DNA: TGTGCCAGCAGTTTAGCGTCGAGCGGGGGGAACGAGCAGTACTTC.

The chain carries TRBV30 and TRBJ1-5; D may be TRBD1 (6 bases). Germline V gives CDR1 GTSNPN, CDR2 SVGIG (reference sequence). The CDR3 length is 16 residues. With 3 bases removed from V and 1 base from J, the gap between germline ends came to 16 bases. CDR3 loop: CAWRRAGEGSNQPQHF. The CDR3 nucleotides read TGTGCCTGGAGACGGGCAGGGGAAGGGAGCAATCAGCCCCAGCATTTT.

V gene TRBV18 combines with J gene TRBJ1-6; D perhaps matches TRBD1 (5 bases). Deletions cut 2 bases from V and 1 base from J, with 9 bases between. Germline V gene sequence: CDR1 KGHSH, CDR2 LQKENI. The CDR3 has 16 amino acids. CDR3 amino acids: CASSPTRGSYNSPLHF. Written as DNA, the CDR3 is TGTGCCAGCTCACCAACCCGGGGGTCCTATAATTCACCCCTCCACTTT. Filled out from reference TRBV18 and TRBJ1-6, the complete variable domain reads NAGVMQNPRHLVRRRGQEARLRCSPMKGHSHVYWYRQLPEEGLKFMVYLQKENIIDESGMPKERFSAEFPKEGPSILRIQQVVRGDSAAYFCASSPTRGSYNSPLHFGNGTRLTVT.

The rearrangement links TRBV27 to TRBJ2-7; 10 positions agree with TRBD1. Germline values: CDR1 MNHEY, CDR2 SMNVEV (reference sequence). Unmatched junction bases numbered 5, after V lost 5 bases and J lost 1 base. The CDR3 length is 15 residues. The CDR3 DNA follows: TGTGCCAGCAGTCCGTGGACAGGGGGTTCCTACGAGCAGTACTTC. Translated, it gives CASSPWTGGSYEQYF.

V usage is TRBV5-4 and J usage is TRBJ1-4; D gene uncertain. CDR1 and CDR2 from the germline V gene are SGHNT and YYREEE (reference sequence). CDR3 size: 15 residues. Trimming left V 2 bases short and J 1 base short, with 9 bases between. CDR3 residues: CASSLGLKTNEKLFF. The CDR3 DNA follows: TGTGCCAGCAGCTTAGGACTGAAAACTAATGAAAAACTGTTTTTT.

CDR3 DNA sequence: TGTGCCAGCAGTGAACTTATTAGCGGGGACTCCTACGAGCAGTACTTC. Its protein product is CASSELISGDSYEQYF. This chain joins TRBV6-1 and TRBJ2-7; TRBD2 matches 8 bases. The V gene end was trimmed by 2 bases and the J gene end by 0 bases; junction bases not matched to a gene: 6. Germline V gives CDR1 MNHNS, CDR2 SASEGT. This CDR3 is 16 amino acids long.

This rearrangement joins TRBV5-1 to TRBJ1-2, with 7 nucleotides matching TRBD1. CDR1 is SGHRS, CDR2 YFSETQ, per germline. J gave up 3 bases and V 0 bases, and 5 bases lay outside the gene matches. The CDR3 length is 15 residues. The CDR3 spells CASSLGQGMYYGYTF. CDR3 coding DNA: TGCGCCAGCAGCTTGGGACAGGGCATGTACTATGGCTACACCTTC.

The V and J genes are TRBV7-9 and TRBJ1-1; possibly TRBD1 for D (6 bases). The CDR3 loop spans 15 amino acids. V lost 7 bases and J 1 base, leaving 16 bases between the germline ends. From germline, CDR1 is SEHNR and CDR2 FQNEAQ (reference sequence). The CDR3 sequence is CASKGFRGKNTEAFF. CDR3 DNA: TGTGCCAGCAAGGGTTTTAGGGGGAAGAACACTGAAGCTTTCTTT.

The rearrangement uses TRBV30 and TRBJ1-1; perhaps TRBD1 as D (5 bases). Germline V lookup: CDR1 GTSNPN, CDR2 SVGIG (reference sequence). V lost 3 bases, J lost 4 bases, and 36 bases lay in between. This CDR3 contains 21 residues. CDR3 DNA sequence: TGTGCCTGGAGATTCCGTCCACAACCCGGGGCAAGGGGATATGAAAGCACTGAAGCTTTCTTT. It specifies CAWRFRPQPGARGYESTEAFF.

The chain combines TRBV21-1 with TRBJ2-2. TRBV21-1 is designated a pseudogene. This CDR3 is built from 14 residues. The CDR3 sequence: CASSKGGLSRELFF. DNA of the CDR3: TGTGCCAGCAGCAAAGGGGGGTTATCGAGGGAGCTGTTTTTT.